This T cell receptor (beta chain) was sequenced in a study of PD-1 blockade in mismatch repair-deficient tumors. On the study more broadly: Patients had about a dozen mismatch repair-deficient cancer types and were previously treated and progressing.

Findings of the study overall: After pembrolizumab, tumor-resident clones rose rapidly, then generally contracted before radiologic responses.

J was trimmed by 4 bases and V by 0 bases; bases with no gene match: 2. The CDR3 runs 15 residues. Germline V gene data show CDR1 as SGHRS and CDR2 as YFSETQ. Clones were read by immunoSEQ multiplex PCR, and TCRdb kept only the in-frame ones, dropping some. The sample has about 51,000 clones, 81% seen once. PCR or immunohistochemistry showed mismatch repair deficiency in every enrolled patient. The TCR-sequenced patients were a few responders to pembrolizumab. For this clone: Its antigen remains unidentified.

The sequenced sample was peripheral blood, obtained less than 21 weeks after starting pembrolizumab. The chain uses TRBV5-1 and TRBJ2-1; 9 bases match TRBD1. The clonotype was recovered from an adult with mismatch repair-deficient cancer. The CDR3 loop reads CASSLGTGEYNEQFF. The CDR3, as DNA: TGCGCCAGCAGCTTGGGGACAGGGGAGTACAATGAGCAGTTCTTC.